Below, 29 T cell receptor beta chains from the same sample are listed, as sequenced in a study of technical replicates of blood from a handful of donors. Libraries were prepared by immunoSEQ multiplex PCR; TCRdb keeps only in-frame clonotypes and omits some of them. The data contain 74,000 or so clones, 75% to 95% of them singletons. What was sequenced was T cells isolated from PBMCs. These receptors were taken from a human donor in good health.

This chain links TRBV19 with TRBJ2-3; D possibly corresponds to TRBD2 (5 bases). Germline CDR1 and CDR2: LNHDA and SQIVND (reference sequence). V was shortened by 10 bases and J by 5 bases, with 13 bases between the two germline ends. The CDR3 runs 12 residues. CDR3 protein: CATGFGVDTQYF. Written as DNA, the CDR3 is TGTGCCACGGGGTTTGGAGTAGATACGCAGTATTTT.

This chain uses TRBV30 with TRBJ2-2; TRBD2 agrees at 8 bases. CDR1 GTSNPN and CDR2 SVGIG come from the germline V gene (reference sequence). CDR3 size: 14 residues. With V trimmed by 2 bases and J by 5 bases, 4 bases remained unmatched. CDR3 sequence: CAWSRGGGTGELFF. For the CDR3, the DNA is TGTGCCTGGAGTCGGGGGGGCGGTACCGGGGAGCTGTTTTTT. Using reference TRBV30 and TRBJ2-2 for the parts outside the CDR3, the full variable domain is SQTIHQWPATLVQPVGSPLSLECTVEGTSNPNLYWYRQAAGRGLQLLFYSVGIGQISSEVPQNLSASRPQDRQFILSSKKLLLSDSGFYLCAWSRGGGTGELFFGEGSRLTVL.

V usage is TRBV4-1 and J usage is TRBJ2-7, with 7 positions matching TRBD1. Germline CDR1 MGHRA, CDR2 YSYEKL. V lost 0 bases, J lost 4 bases, and 6 bases stayed unmatched. This CDR3 contains 15 residues. The CDR3 bases are TGCGCCAGCAGCCAAGACGGGACAGCAACATACGAGCAGTACTTC. It codes for CASSQDGTATYEQYF.

The gene calls are TRBV10-3 and TRBJ1-4; D is perhaps TRBD1 (5 bases). The germline gives CDR1 ENHRY, CDR2 SYGVKD. The CDR3 has 11 amino acids. Trimming left V 6 bases short and J 8 bases short, with 7 bases between. Written as DNA, the CDR3 is TGTGCCATCAGCGGGGGGGAAAAACTGTTTTTT. Its protein is CAISGGEKLFF.

J is TRBJ2-7 and V is TRBV7-6; D is uncertain. Germline V lookup: CDR1 SGHVS, CDR2 FNYEAQ. The germline V and J ends were trimmed by 5 bases and 7 bases, with 21 bases remaining between them. The CDR3 consists of 15 residues. The CDR3: CASSPTRGPTWEQYF. CDR3 in DNA: TGTGCCAGCAGCCCGACCCGAGGTCCTACGTGGGAGCAGTACTTC.

The CDR3 DNA follows: TGCGCCAGCAGCTCGAGTGTTTACGAGCAGTACTTC. Protein: CASSSSVYEQYF. The V and J genes are TRBV4-1 and TRBJ2-7, with D hard to call. The V end lost 5 bases, the J end lost 4 bases, and 9 bases lay between the germline ends. Germline CDR1 and CDR2: MGHRA and YSYEKL. The CDR3 covers 12 residues.

V is TRBV5-5 and J is TRBJ2-7; D is undetermined. Germline V CDR1 and CDR2: SGHKS, YYEKEE (reference sequence). The CDR3 totals 12 residues. The V end lost 1 base, the J end lost 2 bases, and 4 bases lay between the germline ends. This CDR3 is CASSLITYEQYF. CDR3 DNA: TGTGCCAGCAGCTTGATTACCTACGAGCAGTACTTC.

This rearrangement joins TRBV11-2 to TRBJ1-5; TRBD1 might be the D (6 bases). The germline V and J ends were trimmed by 3 bases and 3 bases, with 12 bases remaining between them. This CDR3 region has 15 residues. The germline V gene has CDR1 SGHAT and CDR2 FQNNGV. In DNA form, the CDR3 reads TGTGCCAGCAGCTTGGGGGCAGGGTCCAATCAGCCCCAGCATTTT. This codes for CASSLGAGSNQPQHF.

In this sample, this clone turned up a few times. The gene calls are TRBV29-1 and TRBJ1-5; 9 bases are a match to TRBD1. The CDR3 totals 14 residues. Germline V lookup: CDR1 SQVTM, CDR2 ANQGSEA. The V and J ends lost 6 bases and 3 bases, in that order; junction bases with no gene match: 6. The CDR3 is CSVADRGYNQPQHF. The CDR3 region has the DNA TGCAGCGTAGCGGACAGGGGCTACAATCAGCCCCAGCATTTT.

V is TRBV5-5 and J is TRBJ2-6; D unclear. Trimming took 0 bases from V and 3 from J, leaving 4 bases between them. Per the germline V gene, CDR1 is SGHKS and CDR2 is YYEKEE (reference sequence). The CDR3 has 14 amino acids. In nucleotides, the CDR3 is TGTGCCAGCAGCTTGGCGGGTGGGGCCAACGTCCTGACTTTC. Protein sequence: CASSLAGGANVLTF.

The chain is built from TRBV6-4 and TRBJ2-7, with D perhaps being TRBD1 or TRBD2 (9 bases each). The CDR3 runs to 19 residues. V was cut by 6 bases and J by 2 bases, with 29 bases left in between. Germline CDR1 MRHNA, CDR2 SNTAGT. The CDR3 region has the DNA TGTGCCAGCAGGCCACCGGGACAGGGAGTAGCGGGAGAGGCCTACGAGCAGTACTTC. This encodes CASRPPGQGVAGEAYEQYF.

This chain joins TRBV5-6 and TRBJ2-1, with TRBD2 matching 9 bases. This CDR3 is built from 15 residues. CDR1 and CDR2 from the germline V gene are SGHDT and YYEEEE. Trimming took 6 bases from V and 14 from J; bases not matched to a gene: 18. This CDR3 reads CASTEGLAGSPAEFF. The CDR3 DNA sequence: TGTGCCAGCACCGAGGGCCTAGCGGGGAGCCCGGCGGAGTTCTTC.

The rearrangement uses TRBV29-1 and TRBJ2-1; 7 nucleotides line up with TRBD1. The CDR3 is 13 residues long. Germline V gene sequence: CDR1 SQVTM, CDR2 ANQGSEA. V lost 3 bases, J lost 4 bases, and 3 bases stayed unmatched. For the CDR3, the DNA is TGCAGCGTTGACAGGGGGATGTACAATGAGCAGTTCTTC. This encodes CSVDRGMYNEQFF.

J is TRBJ2-7 and V is TRBV5-1; TRBD2 matches 7 bases. Germline V lookup: CDR1 SGHRS, CDR2 YFSETQ. This CDR3 is built from 14 residues. After removal of 2 bases from V and 2 bases from J, the junction contained 4 bases not matched to a gene. In nucleotides, the CDR3 is TGCGCCAGCAGCTTTGCTAGCGGAACCTACGAGCAGTACTTC. Its translation: CASSFASGTYEQYF.

This clone occurred a few times. The rearrangement links TRBV7-9 to TRBJ2-1, with D possibly being TRBD2 (5 bases). Germline values: CDR1 SEHNR, CDR2 FQNEAQ (reference sequence). The CDR3 extends over 13 amino acids. V was trimmed by 5 bases and J by 7 bases, leaving 12 bases between them. DNA for the CDR3: TGTGCCAGCAGCCGTCCTCCGGGGAATGAGCAGTTCTTC. As protein: CASSRPPGNEQFF.

The V gene is TRBV6-1, the J gene TRBJ2-7, with D maybe TRBD1 (5 bases). In germline, CDR1 is MNHNS, CDR2 SASEGT. Trimming removed 3 bases from V and 4 bases from J, with 16 bases in between. This CDR3 is 15 amino acids long. CDR3 nucleotides: TGTGCCAGCAGTGATCTAGGGGCCGACCCATACGAGCAGTACTTC. Translated, it gives CASSDLGADPYEQYF.

This rearrangement joins TRBV9 to TRBJ2-1; a possible D gene is TRBD2 (6 bases). CDR1 is SGDLS, CDR2 YYNGEE, per germline. Trimming removed 0 bases at V and 1 base at J, with 11 bases between. The CDR3 is 16 residues long. The CDR3: CASSVAVGGSYNEQFF. The CDR3 bases are TGTGCCAGCAGCGTAGCGGTCGGGGGATCCTACAATGAGCAGTTCTTC.

Here the CDR3 DNA reads TGTGCCGCAGGACAGGGTAGACACGAGCAGTACTTC. Translating it yields CAAGQGRHEQYF. This chain connects TRBV27 to TRBJ2-7, with 8 bases fitting TRBD1. The CDR3 has 12 residues. Germline-derived CDR1 and CDR2 are MNHEY and SMNVEV (reference sequence). Germline trimming cut 11 bases from V and 5 bases from J; bases unmatched to any gene: 8.

The V and J genes are TRBV5-4 and TRBJ2-3, with a possible D match to TRBD2 (6 bases). The CDR3 covers 16 residues. The germline V and J ends were trimmed by 2 bases and 1 base, with 14 bases remaining between them. Germline loops: CDR1 SGHNT, CDR2 YYREEE (reference sequence). The CDR3 DNA is TGTGCCAGCAGCTTTTCACGTTCGGGAGGCACAGATACGCAGTATTTT. It is translated as CASSFSRSGGTDTQYF.

The chain has TRBV2 and TRBJ1-5; no clear D gene. Germline V gives CDR1 SNHLY, CDR2 FYNNEI. Trimming cost V 6 bases and J 0 bases, with 12 bases left between them. The CDR3 contains 15 residues. The CDR3 bases are TGTGCCAGCAGGAGGGCAGACTATAGCAATCAGCCCCAGCATTTT. This codes for CASRRADYSNQPQHF.

This chain connects TRBV18 to TRBJ1-4, with TRBD1 as a possible D gene (5 bases). With 1 base removed from V and 8 bases from J, the gap between germline ends came to 11 bases. Germline V gene data show CDR1 as KGHSH and CDR2 as LQKENI. CDR3 size: 14 residues. CDR3: CASSPLGTGEKLFF. The CDR3 DNA is TGTGCCAGCTCACCACTCGGGACTGGAGAAAAACTGTTTTTT.

The chain joins TRBV5-4 to TRBJ2-5; 8 bases are a match to TRBD2. V lost 1 base, J lost 4 bases, and 6 bases stayed unmatched. There are 15 residues in the CDR3. CDR1 and CDR2 from the germline V gene are SGHNT and YYREEE (reference sequence). The CDR3 reads CASSLSAGVTETQYF. The CDR3 nucleotides are TGTGCCAGCAGCTTGTCAGCGGGGGTTACAGAGACCCAGTACTTC. The whole variable domain, remainder taken from reference TRBV5-4 and TRBJ2-5, is ETGVTQSPTHLIKTRGQQVTLRCSSQSGHNTVSWYQQALGQGPQFIFQYYREEENGRGNFPPRFSGLQFPNYSSELNVNALELDDSALYLCASSLSAGVTETQYFGPGTRLLVL.

The V gene is TRBV5-6, the J gene TRBJ1-2; TRBD1 matches at 7 bases. Germline CDR1 is SGHDT and CDR2 is YYEEEE. This CDR3 has 15 residues. J was trimmed by 0 bases and V by 4 bases; bases with no gene match: 6. In DNA form, the CDR3 reads TGTGCCAGCAGCATCGGACAGGCTACTAACTATGGCTACACCTTC. Translated: CASSIGQATNYGYTF. Drawing the rest from reference TRBV5-6 and TRBJ1-2, the complete variable domain is DAGVTQSPTHLIKTRGQQVTLRCSPKSGHDTVSWYQQALGQGPQFIFQYYEEEERQRGNFPDRFSGHQFPNYSSELNVNALLLGDSALYLCASSIGQATNYGYTFGSGTRLTVV.

This rearrangement joins TRBV5-6 to TRBJ2-7; 10 bases match TRBD1. The length of the CDR3 is 16 residues. Trimming cost V 3 bases and J 6 bases; bases outside gene matches: 12. Germline lookup yields CDR1 SGHDT and CDR2 YYEEEE. CDR3 sequence: CASSCATGGTLGEQYF. The DNA of the CDR3 is TGTGCCAGCAGCTGTGCGACAGGGGGCACCTTGGGCGAGCAGTACTTC.

The chain has TRBV6-6 and TRBJ2-3; D may be TRBD1 (5 bases). The CDR3 is made up of 16 amino acids. CDR1 is MNHNY and CDR2 is SVGAGI in the germline V gene (reference sequence). V was shortened by 5 bases and J by 5 bases, with 20 bases between the two germline ends. Here the CDR3 DNA reads TGTGCCAGCAGTCCCCCTCAGGGCAGGAGTGAAGATACGCAGTATTTT. Translated: CASSPPQGRSEDTQYF.

The gene calls are TRBV27 and TRBJ2-2; no clear D. Germline V lookup: CDR1 MNHEY, CDR2 SMNVEV (reference sequence). The CDR3 has 12 residues. V was clipped by 5 bases and J by 2 bases, with 3 bases between them. The CDR3 reads CASSRNTGELFF. CDR3 in DNA: TGTGCCAGCAGTCGTAACACCGGGGAGCTGTTTTTT.

A few counts support this clone. The chain uses TRBV29-1 and TRBJ1-5; maybe TRBD1 (6 bases). The CDR3 runs 13 residues. Trimming removed 5 bases from V and 5 bases from J, with 13 bases in between. Germline CDR1 SQVTM, CDR2 ANQGSEA. For the CDR3, the DNA is TGCAGCGTTAGTGGGGACATGTATCAGCCCCAGCATTTT. Translation gives CSVSGDMYQPQHF.

The V gene is TRBV5-1, the J gene TRBJ2-2; 9 bases align to TRBD1. Per the germline V gene, CDR1 is SGHRS and CDR2 is YFSETQ. The CDR3 sequence is 13 residues long. V lost 3 bases, J lost 6 bases, and 0 bases stayed unmatched. The CDR3 reads CASSWDRAGELFF. CDR3 sequence (DNA): TGCGCCAGCAGCTGGGACAGGGCCGGGGAGCTGTTTTTT.

V is TRBV5-1 and J is TRBJ2-1; 9 bases align to TRBD1. The CDR3 covers 15 residues. Germline V gene lookup returns CDR1 SGHRS and CDR2 YFSETQ. J gave up 6 bases and V 4 bases, and 8 bases lay outside the gene matches. The CDR3 spells CASSRDRGGVNEQFF. The CDR3 DNA is TGCGCCAGCAGCCGAGACAGGGGGGGGGTCAATGAGCAGTTCTTC.